This T cell receptor (beta chain) originates from a study of shared clonotypes between healthy human individuals (dated by TCRdb to the early 2020s). Background on the whole study: The cohort comprised a couple of women and a few men aged 18 to 49 years. For each donor, three plates each were used for CD4 naive and CD4 memory, two plates were used for CD8 naive, and one plate was used for CD8 memory. Blood TCR repertoires of a handful of healthy adults were deeply sequenced to estimate repertoire size and the extent of clonotype sharing between individuals. Different laboratories and diverse techniques were used to prepare libraries and sequence TCR repertoires, to increase sequencing depth and limit assay-specific biases. Leukapheresis yielded between about 0.9 and 10 billion PBMCs per donor.

Healthy HIV-negative adults with no recently reported acute infections or vaccinations were included as donors. All donors were Caucasian adults living in Nashville, Tennessee, USA. CD4+ T cells were enriched by magnetic negative selection, after which naive cells were positively selected on CD45RA and the negative fraction was taken as the memory subset. Blood was obtained by leukapheresis, after which PBMCs were separated by Ficoll-Histopaque density gradient centrifugation and cryopreserved in liquid nitrogen vapor phase. Analytical flow cytometry was used to check the purity and quantity of every magnetically sorted T cell population. Genomic DNA was isolated from each sorted fraction and quantified by UV absorbance on a Nanodrop 2000c. General findings and caveats noted by the study authors: Even with the large sequencing depth, rarefaction of the sorted-subset datasets indicated that sequencing was incomplete. Because the study included a small number of donors, the genetic and exposure-history diversity represented was limited. When a few donors were compared, the shared fraction of clonotypes was approximately 5% for naive CD4, about 4% for naive CD8, roughly 2.5% for memory CD4, and roughly 0.43% for memory CD8. Estimated clonotype richness was generally larger for naive than for memory subsets. Based on pairwise subsampling, the degree of clonotype sharing among donors was expected to be affected by sequencing depth. Sampling was limited to blood, and TCR repertoires in tissue likely differ from TCR repertoires in blood. Compared with non-shared clonotypes, the clonotypes found in all four sorted-subset donors had higher generation probabilities.

The cysteine opens and the phenylalanine closes a CDR3 of 14 amino acids. Just the 42-base CDR3 DNA is kept, in frame starting at base 1. V drops 11 bases and J drops 0 bases, leaving 14 bases in between. From a lookup of the germline V gene, CDR1 and CDR2 are MGHDK and SYGVNS. As regards this clone: Its antigen is currently not known. The input lacks base qualities; no much larger clone sits a single base away.

Using the deep immunoSEQ assay, multiplex PCR amplified TCR CDR3 regions from genomic DNA. Extracted genomic DNA from each cell subset was spread evenly across all wells of several immunoSEQ 96-well plates, with each plate serving as a replicate. Each replicate PCR for sorted subsets received approximately 220 ng genomic DNA, equal to roughly 30,000 T cell genomes. The purified libraries were quantified using a Qubit 3.0 fluorometer, sized with a Bioanalyzer 2100, and then quantified again using the KAPA Library Quantification kit. Every immunoSEQ 96-well plate was sequenced on a separate single-read 150-cycle Illumina NextSeq 550 flow cell. On the study's bioinformatics: Because only junctional sequences without quality scores were contained in the immunoSEQ output, filtering matching that applied to full-length reads could not be performed. Sequences were annotated with PyIR, a Python wrapper for IgBLAST v1.9, and V/J genes and CDR3 were assigned using IMGT germline references. Reads were removed for weak V/J assignments (E-value above 1e-6), missing CDR3, stop codons, out-of-frame junctions, or ambiguous translated residues. V3J clonotypes were defined as sequences sharing the same inferred V gene, J gene, and CDR3 amino acid sequence. To compute the percentage overlap between repertoires, the number of shared unique clonotypes was divided by the size of the smaller repertoire. RTK rarefaction, the Chao1 estimator, and Recon v2.1 estimates of unobserved clonotypes were used to assess repertoire richness. For all TCRbeta clonotypes obtained by the gDNA method from several donors, generation probabilities were computed with OLGA. TCRdb re-hosts the immuneACCESS table, in-frame sequences only. Its copies lack some clones; in the studies checked, an unresolved V gene accounts for under half of them, and the cause for the rest is not known. The V and J calls and clone size are taken from that table; D and trimming were inferred from the DNA. Here the sample has some 2.4 million clones; roughly 93% occur a single time. Roughly 0.39% of the sample belongs to the ten largest clones.

This TCR was recovered from a man in his late teens or twenties in good health. Some clones in this sample may be carry-over from other donors' samples. The sequencing input was naive CD4+ T cells from PBMCs. The meaning of the sample's cell subset or site label: CD45RA+ positively selected. This chain joins TRBV25-1 to TRBJ1-3, with the D gene call left open. The DNA sequence reads TGTGCCTCCTCGCGGGCAGACTCTGGAAACACCATATATTTT. Its protein reads: CASSRADSGNTIYF.